Listed here are 12 T cell receptor beta chains from one sample, sequenced in a study of T-cell memory formation after mild COVID-19 (dated by TCRdb to the early 2020s). Library method: 5' RACE. TCRdb shows the sequencer as Illumina NovaSeq 6000. TCRdb took the public reads, trimmed them with fastp at Q25, ran MiXCR for clone calling and kept in-frame beta chains. CDR3 protein sequences are deduplicated, and each keeps its most common genes and DNA. The sample table lists approximately 430,000 distinct CDR3 sequences, 20% to 30% of them with a count of one. About an eighth of the sample is taken by the ten largest. The specimen sequenced was PBMCs or a T cell subset sorted from them (not recorded which). Receptor source: an adult woman who had mild COVID-19 (a few samples of this study predate the infection). The sample titles of this study are shuffled in the database, so cell type and time point are left out; the donor was told from shared clones.

This clonotype was seen more than once but under ten times. The J gene is TRBJ1-1, the V gene TRBV11-3; D not certain. Germline V gene lookup returns CDR1 SGHNT and CDR2 YENEEA. This CDR3 is built from 14 residues. Here the CDR3 reads CATRQDIRDTEAFF. The CDR3 coding sequence is TGTGCTACCCGACAAGACATCAGAGACACTGAAGCTTTCTTT.

The J gene is TRBJ2-1, the V gene TRBV7-8; D not resolved. The CDR3 runs to 15 residues. Germline V gene sequence: CDR1 SGHVS, CDR2 FQNEAQ. V was trimmed by 1 base and J by 7 bases, leaving 14 bases between them. In DNA, the CDR3 is TGTGCCAGCAGCTTAGGAAAGCGACGCGGTAATGAGCAGTTCTTC. This sequence encodes CASSLGKRRGNEQFF. The whole variable domain, filled in from reference TRBV7-8 and TRBJ2-1, reads GAGVSQSPRYKVAKRGQDVALRCDPISGHVSLFWYQQALGQGPEFLTYFQNEAQLDKSGLPSDRFFAERPEGSVSTLKIQRTQQEDSAVYLCASSLGKRRGNEQFFGPGTRLTVL.

This chain joins TRBV5-5 and TRBJ2-7, with TRBD1 matching over 8 bases. Looked up from germline, CDR1 is SGHKS and CDR2 is YYEKEE (reference sequence). The CDR3 contains 15 residues. Unmatched junction bases numbered 10, after V lost 6 bases and J lost 2 bases. This CDR3 reads CASNLKTGDPYEQYF. CDR3 in DNA: TGTGCCAGCAACCTTAAGACAGGGGACCCCTACGAGCAGTACTTC.

This clonotype was detected many times. The V call is TRBV4-2, the J call TRBJ2-1; a weak D match, TRBD2 (5 bases). The CDR3 covers 12 residues. Per germline, CDR1 LGHNA and CDR2 YNFKEQ. V lost 0 bases, J lost 9 bases, and 6 bases lay in between. The CDR3 spells CASSQDRGEQFF. The CDR3 DNA reads as TGTGCCAGCAGCCAAGATCGGGGTGAGCAGTTCTTC.

V gene TRBV20-1 combines with J gene TRBJ2-7; TRBD1 is a possible D gene (6 bases). The ends were cut back, 6 bases at V and 2 bases at J, with 17 bases in the middle. There are 14 residues in the CDR3. Germline V gene data show CDR1 as DFQATT and CDR2 as SNEGSKA (reference sequence). The DNA of the CDR3 is TGCAGTGCCAGCTCGGGACACCGAACCTACGAGCAGTACTTC. Residues: CSASSGHRTYEQYF.

The rearrangement links TRBV7-9 to TRBJ2-5; D is perhaps TRBD1 (5 bases). There are 16 residues in the CDR3. V lost 4 bases, J lost 5 bases, and 20 bases lay in between. CDR1 and CDR2 from the germline V gene are SEHNR and FQNEAQ (reference sequence). CDR3 coding DNA: TGTGCCAGCAGCTCTTTGATAGGGGCGAGTGAGGAGACCCAGTACTTC. The encoded protein is CASSSLIGASEETQYF.

The V call is TRBV4-3, the J call TRBJ2-7, with TRBD2 identical over 14 bases. Germline values: CDR1 LGHNA, CDR2 YSLEER. CDR3 length: 21 residues. Unmatched junction bases numbered 18, after V lost 1 base and J lost 4 bases. The CDR3 loop reads CASSQGITTGTSGRPGYEQYF. CDR3 nucleotide sequence: TGCGCCAGCAGCCAAGGAATCACCACCGGGACTAGCGGGAGACCCGGATACGAGCAGTACTTC.

In this sample, this clonotype turned up many times. The chain combines TRBV7-2 with TRBJ2-5, with a weak D call TRBD2 (6 bases). Between the trimmed V and J ends, which lost 3 bases and 5 bases, there was a span of 19 bases. CDR3 length equals 16 residues. Germline V gene lookup returns CDR1 SGHTA and CDR2 FQGNSA. The CDR3 reads CASSFPPGGGGETQYF. Here the CDR3 DNA reads TGTGCCAGCAGCTTCCCCCCCGGGGGAGGAGGCGAGACCCAGTACTTC. The full variable domain, rest sourced from reference TRBV7-2 and TRBJ2-5, is GAGVSQSPSNKVTEKGKDVELRCDPISGHTALYWYRQSLGQGLEFLIYFQGNSAPDKSGLPSDRFSAERTGGSVSTLTIQRTQQEDSAVYLCASSFPPGGGGETQYFGPGTRLLVL.

CDR3 sequence reads: CASSSSLENIQYF. CDR3 DNA: TGTGCCAGCAGCTCCTCTCTCGAAAACATTCAGTACTTC. The J gene is TRBJ2-4, the V gene TRBV11-2; D is unresolved. CDR1 and CDR2 (germline): SGHAT, FQNNGV. Trimming cost V 4 bases and J 5 bases, with 9 bases left between them. The CDR3 is 13 residues long.

The J gene is TRBJ1-4, the V gene TRBV11-2, with a possible D match to TRBD1 (5 bases). CDR1 is SGHAT, CDR2 FQNNGV, per germline. V lost 3 bases, J lost 5 bases, and 13 bases lay in between. The CDR3 length is 15 residues. CDR3 DNA: TGTGCCAGCAGCTTTAGGGGTACATTAAATGAAAAACTGTTTTTT. Its protein is CASSFRGTLNEKLFF.

The chain uses TRBV2 and TRBJ2-7, with 9 bases lining up with TRBD1. V gave up 4 bases and J gave up 3 bases; unmatched junction bases: 4. The V gene's germline CDR1 is SNHLY and CDR2 FYNNEI. This CDR3 is 14 amino acids long. CDR3 sequence reads: CASSGQGEGYEQYF. The CDR3 DNA sequence: TGTGCCAGCAGTGGACAGGGGGAGGGCTACGAGCAGTACTTC.

This clonotype was detected many times. The rearrangement uses TRBV5-1 and TRBJ1-5; tentatively, D is TRBD1 (5 bases). V was trimmed by 3 bases and J by 5 bases, leaving 9 bases between them. The length of the CDR3 is 13 residues. Per germline, CDR1 SGHRS and CDR2 YFSETQ. The CDR3 region has the DNA TGCGCCAGCAGCTCCCAGGGTGATCAGCCCCAGCATTTT. This translates into CASSSQGDQPQHF.